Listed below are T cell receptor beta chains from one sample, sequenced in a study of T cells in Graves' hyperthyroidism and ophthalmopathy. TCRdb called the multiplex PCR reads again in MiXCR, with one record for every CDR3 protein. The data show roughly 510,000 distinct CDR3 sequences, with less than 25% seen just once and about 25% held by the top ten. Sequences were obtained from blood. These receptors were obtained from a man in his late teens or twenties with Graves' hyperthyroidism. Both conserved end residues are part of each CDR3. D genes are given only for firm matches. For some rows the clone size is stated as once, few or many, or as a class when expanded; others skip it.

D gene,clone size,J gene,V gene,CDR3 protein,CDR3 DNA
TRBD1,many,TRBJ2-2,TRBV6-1,CASSDGTADTGELFF,TGTGCCAGCAGTGACGGGACAGCAGACACCGGGGAGCTGTTTTTT
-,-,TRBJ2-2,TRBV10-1,CASSEGGETGELFF,TGCGCCAGCAGTGAAGGGGGTGAAACCGGGGAGCTGTTTTTT
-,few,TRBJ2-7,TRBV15,CATSRDRMGYEQYF,TGTGCCACCAGCAGGGACAGAATGGGCTACGAGCAGTACTTC
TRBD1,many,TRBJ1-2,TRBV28,CASSLDRVNYGYTF,TGTGCCAGCAGTTTGGACAGGGTTAACTATGGCTACACCTTC
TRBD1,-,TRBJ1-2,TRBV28,CASTSTGFFYGYTF,TGTGCCAGCACCTCGACAGGGTTCTTCTATGGCTACACCTTC
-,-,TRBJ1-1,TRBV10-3,CAISDHRQAEAFF,TGTGCCATCAGTGACCACAGACAGGCGGAGGCTTTCTTT
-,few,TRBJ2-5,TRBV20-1,CSARVLSGQETQYF,TGCAGTGCTAGAGTGTTAAGCGGGCAAGAGACCCAGTACTTC
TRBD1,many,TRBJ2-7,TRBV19,CASSPGTAYEQYF,TGTGCCAGCAGCCCGGGGACAGCCTACGAGCAGTACTTC
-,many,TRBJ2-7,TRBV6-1,CASTMGGPYEQYF,TGTGCCAGCACCATGGGCGGACCCTACGAGCAGTACTTC
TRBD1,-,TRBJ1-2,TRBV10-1,CASSEDRAWGYTF,TGCGCCAGCAGTGAGGACAGGGCGTGGGGCTACACCTTC
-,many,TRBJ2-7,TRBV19,CASSTGVGEQYF,TGTGCCAGTTCTACTGGGGTAGGCGAGCAGTACTTC
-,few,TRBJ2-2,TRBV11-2,CASSWSLGDTGELFF,TGTGCCAGCAGCTGGAGTTTGGGTGACACCGGGGAGCTGTTTTTT
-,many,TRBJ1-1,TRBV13,CASSLAYMNTEAFF,TGTGCCAGCAGCTTAGCCTACATGAACACTGAAGCTTTCTTT
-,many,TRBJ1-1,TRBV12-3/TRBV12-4,CASSRRLLNTEAFF,TGTGCCAGCAGCCGCCGACTGCTTAACACTGAAGCTTTCTTT
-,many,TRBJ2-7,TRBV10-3,CAISDVDYEQYF,TGTGCCATCAGTGATGTAGATTACGAGCAGTACTTC
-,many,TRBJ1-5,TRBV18,CASSPRQGFGDQPQHF,TGTGCCAGCTCACCACGCCAGGGGTTTGGGGATCAGCCCCAGCATTTT
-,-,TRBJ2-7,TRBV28,CASASGPNEQYF,TGTGCCAGCGCGAGCGGCCCGAACGAGCAGTACTTC
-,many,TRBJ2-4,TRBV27,CASRPLDSRTKNIQYF,TGTGCCAGCAGGCCCTTAGACAGCAGGACCAAAAACATTCAGTACTTC
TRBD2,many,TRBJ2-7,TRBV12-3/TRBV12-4,CASSLGGTSPRGAYEQYF,TGTGCCAGCAGTTTAGGAGGGACTAGCCCCAGAGGAGCCTACGAGCAGTACTTC
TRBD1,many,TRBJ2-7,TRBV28,CASRTKGQGAYEQYF,TGTGCCAGCCGAACGAAGGGGCAGGGGGCCTACGAGCAGTACTTC
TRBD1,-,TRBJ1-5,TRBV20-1,CSARGDRGRKWNQPQHF,TGCAGTGCTAGAGGGGACAGGGGGCGAAAGTGGAATCAGCCCCAGCATTTT
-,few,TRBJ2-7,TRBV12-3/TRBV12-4,CASSLTMSSYEQYF,TGTGCCAGCAGTTTAACAATGAGCTCCTACGAGCAGTACTTC
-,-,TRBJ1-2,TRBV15,CATSRGGQYGYTF,TGTGCCACCAGCAGAGGCGGACAGTATGGCTACACCTTC
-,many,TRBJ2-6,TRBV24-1,CATSDPPGEHSGANVLTF,TGTGCCACCAGTGATCCCCCGGGGGAGCACTCTGGGGCCAACGTCCTGACTTTC
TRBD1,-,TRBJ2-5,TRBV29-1,CSVGRTGKETQYF,TGCAGCGTTGGAAGGACAGGAAAAGAGACCCAGTACTTC
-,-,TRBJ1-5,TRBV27,CASSPLGGESNQPQHF,TGTGCCAGCAGCCCCCTCGGGGGGGAATCCAATCAGCCCCAGCATTTT
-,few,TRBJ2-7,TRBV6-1,CASSGGRGAYEQYF,TGTGCCAGCAGTGGGGGCCGCGGCGCCTACGAGCAGTACTTC
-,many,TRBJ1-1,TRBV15,CATSRDGTEAFF,TGTGCCACCAGCAGAGATGGGACAGAAGCTTTCTTT
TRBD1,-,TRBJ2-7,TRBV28,CASSVTGKYEQYF,TGTGCCAGCAGTGTGACAGGGAAATACGAGCAGTACTTC
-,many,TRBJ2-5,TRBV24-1,CATSDGPQETQYF,TGTGCCACCAGTGATGGACCTCAAGAGACCCAGTACTTC
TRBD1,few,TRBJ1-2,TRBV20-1,CSAAPGQGFFNYGYTF,TGCAGTGCCGCACCGGGACAGGGTTTTTTTAACTATGGCTACACCTTC
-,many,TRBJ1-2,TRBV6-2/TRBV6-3,CASSYSGPRYGYTF,TGTGCCAGCAGTTACTCGGGACCCAGATATGGCTACACCTTC
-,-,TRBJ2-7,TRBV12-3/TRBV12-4,CASSHRVGEQYF,TGTGCCAGCAGTCACAGGGTTGGCGAGCAGTACTTC
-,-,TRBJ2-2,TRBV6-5,CASSYLQGETGELFF,TGTGCCAGCAGTTACTTACAGGGAGAAACCGGGGAGCTGTTTTTT
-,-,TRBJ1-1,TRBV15,CATSRGEGTEAFF,TGTGCCACCAGCAGAGGGGAGGGCACTGAAGCTTTCTTT
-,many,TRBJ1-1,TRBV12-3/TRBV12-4,CASSPEWRGPTEAFF,TGTGCCAGCAGTCCCGAATGGAGAGGGCCCACTGAAGCTTTCTTT
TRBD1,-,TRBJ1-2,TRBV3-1,CASSQDMTDRAYGYTF,TGTGCCAGCAGCCAAGATATGACGGACAGGGCTTATGGCTACACCTTC
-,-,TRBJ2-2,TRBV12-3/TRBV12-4,CASSSSEVPTGDLFF,TGTGCCAGCAGTTCCTCAGAAGTGCCCACCGGGGATCTGTTTTTT
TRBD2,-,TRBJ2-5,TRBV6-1,CASSELAGGMETQYF,TGTGCCAGCAGTGAACTAGCGGGGGGTATGGAGACCCAGTACTTC
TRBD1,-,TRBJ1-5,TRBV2,CASSQRTGHQPQHF,TGTGCCAGCAGCCAACGGACAGGGCATCAGCCCCAGCATTTT
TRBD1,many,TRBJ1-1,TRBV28,CASKRLGGTGGTNTEAFF,TGTGCCAGCAAAAGATTAGGGGGGACAGGGGGCACTAACACTGAAGCTTTCTTT
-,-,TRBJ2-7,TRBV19,CATSTPGLKYEQYF,TGTGCCACCTCAACTCCAGGGTTAAAATACGAGCAGTACTTC
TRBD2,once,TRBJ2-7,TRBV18,CASSPDLAASYEQYF,TGTGCCAGCTCACCGGATCTAGCGGCCTCCTACGAGCAGTACTTC
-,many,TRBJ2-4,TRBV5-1,CASSPEAGTKNIQYF,TGCGCCAGCAGCCCCGAGGCCGGGACCAAAAACATTCAGTACTTC
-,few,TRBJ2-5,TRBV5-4,CASSLGGAPTQETQYF,TGTGCCAGCAGCTTGGGCGGGGCACCAACTCAAGAGACCCAGTACTTC
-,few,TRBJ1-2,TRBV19,CASRPTGEGGYTF,TGTGCCAGTAGGCCAACTGGAGAGGGTGGCTACACCTTC